This T cell receptor beta chain was identified during a study of blood T cell repertoires in COVID-19. Looking at the study overall: Material from acute and convalescent COVID-19 was sourced from the United States, Italy and Spain. T cells, B-cell-depleted T cells, or PBMCs supplied cDNA or gDNA.

In the study's own analysis: Amplification of reference gene primers provided the estimated nucleated cell counts. Only in-frame clones appear in the TCRdb table, and some are missing; sequencing was by immunoSEQ multiplex PCR. V and J calls and clone size follow that table, whereas D and trimming were derived from the DNA. Here the sample spans about 190,000 clones, roughly nine tenths being singletons. The CDR3 is 15 amino acids. Unmatched junction bases numbered 11, after V lost 7 bases and J lost 3 bases. CDR1 and CDR2 from the germline V gene are MNHNY and SVGAGI (reference sequence). The source material was peripheral blood. The chain has TRBV6-6 and TRBJ2-7; 8 bases line up with TRBD1. This clonotype was sampled from a man aged 35 to 55 with acute or convalescent COVID-19. In DNA form, the CDR3 reads TGTGCCAGCACCCCCGGACAGGGTGGGAGCTACGAGCAGTACTTC. It specifies CASTPGQGGSYEQYF.